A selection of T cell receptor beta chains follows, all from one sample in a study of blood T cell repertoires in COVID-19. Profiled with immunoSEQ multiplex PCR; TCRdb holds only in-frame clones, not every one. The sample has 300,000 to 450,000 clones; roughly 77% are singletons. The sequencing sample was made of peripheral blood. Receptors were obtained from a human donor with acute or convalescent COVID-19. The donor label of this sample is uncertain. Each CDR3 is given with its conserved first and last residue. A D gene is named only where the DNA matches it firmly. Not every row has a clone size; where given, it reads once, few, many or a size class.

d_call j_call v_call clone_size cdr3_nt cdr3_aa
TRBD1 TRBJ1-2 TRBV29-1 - TGCAGCGTTGAAGGGACAGGGAATTTCCACACCTTC CSVEGTGNFHTF
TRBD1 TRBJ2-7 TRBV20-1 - TGCAGTGCTAGTCGACAGGGGAAGGACTACGAGCAGTACTTC CSASRQGKDYEQYF
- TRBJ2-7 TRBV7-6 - TGTGCCAGCAGCTCCAATTCCTACGAGCAGTACTTC CASSSNSYEQYF
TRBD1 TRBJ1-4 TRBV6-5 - TGTGCCAGCAGGCGACAGGGGCACGAAAAACTGTTTTTT CASRRQGHEKLFF
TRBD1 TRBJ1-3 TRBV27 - TGTGCCAGCATGGCAGACAGGGCTCTTGGAAACACCATATATTTT CASMADRALGNTIYF
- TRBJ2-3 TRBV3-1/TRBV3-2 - TGTGCCAGCAGCCTAGCTAGCACAGATACGCAGTATTTT CASSLASTDTQYF
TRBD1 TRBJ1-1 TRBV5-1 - TGCGCCAGCAGCTGGGGCAGGGGGCTTCCGAACACTGAAGCTTTCTTT CASSWGRGLPNTEAFF
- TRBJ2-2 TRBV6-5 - TGTGCCAGCAGTCGAACCGTCGGGATGGCCGGGGAGCTGTTTTTT CASSRTVGMAGELFF
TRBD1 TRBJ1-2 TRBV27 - TGTGCCAGCAGTTGGGGACAGGGAGCCTATGGCTACACCTTC CASSWGQGAYGYTF
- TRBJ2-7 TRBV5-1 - TGCGCCAGCAGCAGGGACAACTACGAGCAGTACTTC CASSRDNYEQYF
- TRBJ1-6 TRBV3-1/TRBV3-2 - TGTGCCGCTCGGAACAGCCATTATAATTCACCCCTCCACTTT CAARNSHYNSPLHF
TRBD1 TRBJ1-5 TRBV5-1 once TGCGCCAGCAGCTTGGAGGGGGCGAGCAATCAGCCCCAGCATTTT CASSLEGASNQPQHF
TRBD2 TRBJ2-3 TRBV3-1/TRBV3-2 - TGTGCCAGCAGCCCTCGGGAGGCTTTTAGCACAGATACGCAGTATTTT CASSPREAFSTDTQYF
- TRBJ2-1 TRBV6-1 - TGTGCCAGCAGTGAAGGGACACCGATCTACAATGAGCAGTTCTTC CASSEGTPIYNEQFF
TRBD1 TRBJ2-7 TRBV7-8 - TGTGCCAGCAGCTCCCTGACAGGGCGTGGAGGCGAGCAGTACTTC CASSSLTGRGGEQYF
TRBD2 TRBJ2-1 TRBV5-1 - TGCGCCAGCAGCTTTAGTCTTGGTCAGCGGGGGGGCCATGAGCAGTTCTTC CASSFSLGQRGGHEQFF
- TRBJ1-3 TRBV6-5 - TGTGCCAGCAGTTCGGCGGGGGTGGTATGG CASSSAGVVW
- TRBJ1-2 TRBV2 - TGTGCCAGCAGTGGGAGGGGCGCAGGCTACACCTTC CASSGRGAGYTF
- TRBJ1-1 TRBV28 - TGTGCCAGCAGGCCAGGGTATCTTGTTAGAACTGAAGCTTTCTTT CASRPGYLVRTEAFF
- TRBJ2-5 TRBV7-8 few TGTGCCAGCAGCTTAGCGGAGCAGGGTTGGGAGACCCAGTACTTC CASSLAEQGWETQYF
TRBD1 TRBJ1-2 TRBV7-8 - TGTGCCAGCAGCACAGGTTCGCAGGGGGCAGGTAGCTACACCTTC CASSTGSQGAGSYTF
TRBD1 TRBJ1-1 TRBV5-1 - TGCGCCAGCAGCTGGGACAGGGATACTGAAGCTTTCTTT CASSWDRDTEAFF
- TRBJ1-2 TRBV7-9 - TGTGCCAGCACCCCAGCGGGGTTGGTTGGCTACACCTTC CASTPAGLVGYTF
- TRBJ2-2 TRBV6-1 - TGTGCCAGCAGTGAATATGTAGCCAGGGAGAACACCGGGGAGCTGTTTTTT CASSEYVARENTGELFF
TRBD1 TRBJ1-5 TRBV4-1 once TGCGCCAGCAGCCACGCGGACAGGGACAATCAGCCCCAGCATTTT CASSHADRDNQPQHF
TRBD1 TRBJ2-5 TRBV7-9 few TGTGCCAGCAGCTTCGGGGACAGGTACCAAGAGACCCAGTACTTC CASSFGDRYQETQYF
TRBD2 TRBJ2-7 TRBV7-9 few TGTGCCAGCAGCTCGGGACTAGCCTACGAGCAGTACTTC CASSSGLAYEQYF
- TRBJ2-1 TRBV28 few TGTGCCAGCAGGGGGCAGGCCTACAATGAGCAGTTCTTC CASRGQAYNEQFF
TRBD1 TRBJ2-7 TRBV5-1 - TGCGCCAGCAGCCCGGACAGGGGATTCGAGCAGTACTTC CASSPDRGFEQYF
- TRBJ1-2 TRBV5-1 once TGCGCCAGCAGCACCGGGAGACTCTATGGCTACACCTTC CASSTGRLYGYTF
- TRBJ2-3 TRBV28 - TGTGCCAGCAGTCTCCCCCTCACAGATACGCAGTATTTT CASSLPLTDTQYF
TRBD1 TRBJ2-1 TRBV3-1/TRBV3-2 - TGTGCCAGCAGCCAAGAGAAGAGGACAGGGGACAGTGAGCAGTTCTTC CASSQEKRTGDSEQFF
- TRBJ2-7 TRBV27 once TGTGCCAGCAGTTTAGGACCCCCGCCTGCGGGGATCCCCTACGAGCAGTACTTC CASSLGPPPAGIPYEQYF
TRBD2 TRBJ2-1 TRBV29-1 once TGCAGCGTTGATGGAGGGGCTAGCGGGTTTTCCTACAATGAGCAGTTCTTC CSVDGGASGFSYNEQFF
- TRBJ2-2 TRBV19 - TGTGCCAGTAGTATTGGGCTAGCCCTCACCGGGGAGCTGTTTTTT CASSIGLALTGELFF
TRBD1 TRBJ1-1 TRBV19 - TGTGCCAGTAGTATCTGGCAGGGGGGACCTGAAGCTTTCTTT CASSIWQGGPEAFF
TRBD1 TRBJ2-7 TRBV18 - TGTGCCAGCTCCCTGGCCGGGACAGGGCTTTACGAGCAGTACTTC CASSLAGTGLYEQYF
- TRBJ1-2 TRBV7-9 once TGTGCCAGCAGTCCTCTAACGGGAGCCCCCTATGGCTACACCTTC CASSPLTGAPYGYTF
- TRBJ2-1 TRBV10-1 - TGCGCCAGCAGTGAGCGCGATGAGCAGTTCTTC CASSERDEQFF
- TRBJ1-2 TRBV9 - TGTGCCAGCAGCGTAGTCGGCAGAACTAGTGGCTACACCTTC CASSVVGRTSGYTF
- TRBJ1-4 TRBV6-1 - TGTGCCAGCAGTGAAGGGACAGCAACTAATGAAAAACTGTTTTTT CASSEGTATNEKLFF
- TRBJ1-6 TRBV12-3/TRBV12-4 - TGTGCCAGCAGTTTGAGTGATAATTCACCCCTCCACTTT CASSLSDNSPLHF
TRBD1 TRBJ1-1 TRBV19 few TGTGCCAGTAGTCCCTGGACAGGGAGGGCTGAAGCTTTCTTT CASSPWTGRAEAFF
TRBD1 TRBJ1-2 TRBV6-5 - TGTGCCAGCAGTTACCCTGGACAGGGGGCAAATGGCTACACCTTC CASSYPGQGANGYTF
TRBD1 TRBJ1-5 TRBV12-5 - TGTGCTAGTGGTTGGACAGGGACAGGGCAGGGTCAGCCCCAGCATTTT CASGWTGTGQGQPQHF
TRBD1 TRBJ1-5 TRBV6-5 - TGTGCCAGCAAGACCTACGGGACAGCAAATCAGCCCCAGCATTTT CASKTYGTANQPQHF
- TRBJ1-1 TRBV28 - TGTGCCAGCCTACGGGCCCCCCAGGGGACTGAAGCTTTCTTT CASLRAPQGTEAFF
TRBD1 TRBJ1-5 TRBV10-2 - TGCGCCAGCAGTAGAGCAGGGGGCTCTCGGAATCAGCCCCAGCATTTT CASSRAGGSRNQPQHF